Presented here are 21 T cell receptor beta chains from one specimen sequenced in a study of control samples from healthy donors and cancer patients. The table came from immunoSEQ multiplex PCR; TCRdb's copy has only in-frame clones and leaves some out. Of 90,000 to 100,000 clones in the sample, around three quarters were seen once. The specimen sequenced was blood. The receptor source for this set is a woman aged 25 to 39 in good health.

The DNA of the CDR3 is TGTGCCAGCTCACCAGGGGCCGCAGATACGCAGTATTTT. Its translation is CASSPGAADTQYF. The chain recombines TRBV18 with TRBJ2-3; a weak D match, TRBD1 (5 bases). CDR3 size: 13 residues. The V end lost 2 bases, the J end lost 4 bases, and 7 bases lay between the germline ends. CDR1 and CDR2 from the germline V gene are KGHSH and LQKENI.

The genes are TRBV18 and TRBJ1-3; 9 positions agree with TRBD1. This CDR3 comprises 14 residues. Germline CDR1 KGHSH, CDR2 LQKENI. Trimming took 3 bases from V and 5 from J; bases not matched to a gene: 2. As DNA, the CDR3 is TGTGCCAGCTCACCGGGGACAGGGCGAAACACCATATATTTT. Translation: CASSPGTGRNTIYF.

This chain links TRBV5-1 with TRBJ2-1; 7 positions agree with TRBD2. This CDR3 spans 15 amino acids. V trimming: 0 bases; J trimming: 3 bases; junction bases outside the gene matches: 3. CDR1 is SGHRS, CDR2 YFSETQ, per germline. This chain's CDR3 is CASSLAPSGYNEQFF. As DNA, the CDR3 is TGCGCCAGCAGCTTGGCTCCTAGCGGCTACAATGAGCAGTTCTTC.

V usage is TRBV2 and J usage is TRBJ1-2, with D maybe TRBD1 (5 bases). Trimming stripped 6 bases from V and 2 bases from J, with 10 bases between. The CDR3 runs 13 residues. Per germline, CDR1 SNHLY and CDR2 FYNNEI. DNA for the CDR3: TGTGCCAGCAGAATAGGGGCAAACTATGGCTACACCTTC. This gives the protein CASRIGANYGYTF.

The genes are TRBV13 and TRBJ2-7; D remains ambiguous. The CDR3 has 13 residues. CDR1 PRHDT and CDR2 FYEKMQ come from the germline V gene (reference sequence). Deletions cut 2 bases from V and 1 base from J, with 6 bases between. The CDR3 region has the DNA TGTGCCAGCAGCTTATCCGGTTCCTACGAGCAGTACTTC. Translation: CASSLSGSYEQYF.

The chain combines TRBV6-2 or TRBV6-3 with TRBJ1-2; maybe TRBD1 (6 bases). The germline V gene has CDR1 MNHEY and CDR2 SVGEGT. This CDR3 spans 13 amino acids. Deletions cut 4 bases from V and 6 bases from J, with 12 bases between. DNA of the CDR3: TGTGCCAGCAGTTGGCAGGGACACCATGGCTACACCTTC. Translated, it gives CASSWQGHHGYTF.

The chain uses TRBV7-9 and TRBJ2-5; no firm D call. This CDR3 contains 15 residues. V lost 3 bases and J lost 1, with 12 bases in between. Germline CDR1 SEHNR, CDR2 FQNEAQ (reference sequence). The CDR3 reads CASSFYGPSQETQYF. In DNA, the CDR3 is TGTGCCAGCAGCTTTTACGGGCCTTCCCAAGAGACCCAGTACTTC.

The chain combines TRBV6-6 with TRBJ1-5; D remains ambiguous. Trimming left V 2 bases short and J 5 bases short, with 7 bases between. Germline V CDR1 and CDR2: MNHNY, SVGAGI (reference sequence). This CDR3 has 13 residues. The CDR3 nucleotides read TGTGCCAGCAGTTACCGCGCATATCAGCCCCAGCATTTT. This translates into CASSYRAYQPQHF.

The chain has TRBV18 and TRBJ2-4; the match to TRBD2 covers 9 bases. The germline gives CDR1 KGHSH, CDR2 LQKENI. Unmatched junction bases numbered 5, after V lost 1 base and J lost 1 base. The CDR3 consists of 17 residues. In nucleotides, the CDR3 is TGTGCCAGCTCACCACTGCCCGGACTAGCGGCCAAAAACATTCAGTACTTC. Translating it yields CASSPLPGLAAKNIQYF.

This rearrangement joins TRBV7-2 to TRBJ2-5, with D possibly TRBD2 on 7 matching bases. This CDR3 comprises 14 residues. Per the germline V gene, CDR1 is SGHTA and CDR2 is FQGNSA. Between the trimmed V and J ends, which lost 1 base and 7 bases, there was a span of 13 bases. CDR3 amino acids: CASSLGTAGATQYF. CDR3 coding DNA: TGTGCCAGCAGCTTAGGGACCGCGGGGGCGACCCAGTACTTC. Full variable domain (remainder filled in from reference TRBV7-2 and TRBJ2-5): GAGVSQSPSNKVTEKGKDVELRCDPISGHTALYWYRQSLGQGLEFLIYFQGNSAPDKSGLPSDRFSAERTGGSVSTLTIQRTQQEDSAVYLCASSLGTAGATQYFGPGTRLLVL.

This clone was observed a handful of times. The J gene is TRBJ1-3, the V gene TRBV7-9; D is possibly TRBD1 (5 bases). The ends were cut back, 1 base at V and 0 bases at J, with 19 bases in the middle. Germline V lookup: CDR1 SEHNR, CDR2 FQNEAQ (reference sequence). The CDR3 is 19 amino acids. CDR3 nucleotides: TGTGCCAGCAGCTTAGTAGAAGAGAGAGGGACCGGCTCTGGAAACACCATATATTTT. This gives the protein CASSLVEERGTGSGNTIYF.

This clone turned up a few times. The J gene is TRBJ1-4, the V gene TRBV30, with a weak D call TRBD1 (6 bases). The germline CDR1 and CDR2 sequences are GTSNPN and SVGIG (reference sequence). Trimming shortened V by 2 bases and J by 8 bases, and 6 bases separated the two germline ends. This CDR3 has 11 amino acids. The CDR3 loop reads CAWSRGEKLFF. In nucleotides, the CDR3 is TGTGCCTGGAGTAGGGGGGAAAAACTGTTTTTT. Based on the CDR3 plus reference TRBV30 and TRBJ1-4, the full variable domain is SQTIHQWPATLVQPVGSPLSLECTVEGTSNPNLYWYRQAAGRGLQLLFYSVGIGQISSEVPQNLSASRPQDRQFILSSKKLLLSDSGFYLCAWSRGEKLFFGSGTQLSVL.

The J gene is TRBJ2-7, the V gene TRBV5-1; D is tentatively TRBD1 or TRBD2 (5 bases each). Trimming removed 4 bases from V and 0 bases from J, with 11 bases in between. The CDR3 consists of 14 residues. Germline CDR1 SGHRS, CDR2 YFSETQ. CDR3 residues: CASSRDAHSYEQYF. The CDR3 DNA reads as TGCGCCAGCAGCCGGGACGCCCACTCCTACGAGCAGTACTTC.

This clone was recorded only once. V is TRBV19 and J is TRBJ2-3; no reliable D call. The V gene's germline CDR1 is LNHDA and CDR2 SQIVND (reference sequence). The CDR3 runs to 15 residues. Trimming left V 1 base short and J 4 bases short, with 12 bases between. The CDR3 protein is CASSIAPYDADTQYF. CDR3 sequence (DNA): TGTGCCAGTAGTATAGCCCCCTATGACGCAGATACGCAGTATTTT. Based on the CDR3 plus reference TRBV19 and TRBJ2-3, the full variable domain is DGGITQSPKYLFRKEGQNVTLSCEQNLNHDAMYWYRQDPGQGLRLIYYSQIVNDFQKGDIAEGYSVSREKKESFPLTVTSAQKNPTAFYLCASSIAPYDADTQYFGPGTRLTVL.

The CDR3 region is CASSASRGTYEQYF. DNA for the CDR3: TGTGCCAGCAGCGCGTCAAGGGGGACCTACGAGCAGTACTTC. The rearrangement links TRBV7-8 to TRBJ2-7; D is perhaps TRBD1 (6 bases). The CDR3 consists of 14 residues. Trimming took 5 bases from V and 2 from J, leaving 13 bases between them. Germline V lookup: CDR1 SGHVS, CDR2 FQNEAQ.

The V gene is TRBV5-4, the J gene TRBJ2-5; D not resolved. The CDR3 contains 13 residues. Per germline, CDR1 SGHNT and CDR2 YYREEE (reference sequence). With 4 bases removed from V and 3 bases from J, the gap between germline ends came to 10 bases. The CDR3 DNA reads TGTGCCAGCAGCCCTAGGACGGAAGAGACCCAGTACTTC. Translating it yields CASSPRTEETQYF.

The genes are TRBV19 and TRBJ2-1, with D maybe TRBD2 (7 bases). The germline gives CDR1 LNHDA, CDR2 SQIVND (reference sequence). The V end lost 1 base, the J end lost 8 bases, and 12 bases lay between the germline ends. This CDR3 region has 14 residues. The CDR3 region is CASSIAGGIYEQFF. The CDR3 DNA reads TGTGCCAGTAGTATAGCGGGGGGCATCTATGAGCAGTTCTTC. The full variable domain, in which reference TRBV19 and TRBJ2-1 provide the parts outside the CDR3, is DGGITQSPKYLFRKEGQNVTLSCEQNLNHDAMYWYRQDPGQGLRLIYYSQIVNDFQKGDIAEGYSVSREKKESFPLTVTSAQKNPTAFYLCASSIAGGIYEQFFGPGTRLTVL.

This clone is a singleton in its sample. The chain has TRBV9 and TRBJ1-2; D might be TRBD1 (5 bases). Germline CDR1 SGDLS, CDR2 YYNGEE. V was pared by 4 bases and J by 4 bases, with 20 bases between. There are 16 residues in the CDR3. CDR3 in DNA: TGTGCCAGCAGCCCCCAGGCCCCCGGGGCCTTCTATGGCTACACCTTC. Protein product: CASSPQAPGAFYGYTF.

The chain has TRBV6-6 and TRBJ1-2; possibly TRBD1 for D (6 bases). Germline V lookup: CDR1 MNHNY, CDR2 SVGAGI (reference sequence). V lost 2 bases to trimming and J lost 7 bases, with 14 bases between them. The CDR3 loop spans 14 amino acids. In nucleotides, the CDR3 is TGTGCCAGCAGTTACCCAGGGGATTTCTCTGGCTACACCTTC. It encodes CASSYPGDFSGYTF.

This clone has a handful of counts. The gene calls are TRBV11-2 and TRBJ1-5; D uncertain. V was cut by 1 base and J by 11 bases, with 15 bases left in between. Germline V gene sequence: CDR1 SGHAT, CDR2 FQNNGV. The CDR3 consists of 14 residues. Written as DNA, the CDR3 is TGTGCCAGCAGCTTAGGCTCAGGAGACCTGGCCCAGCATTTT. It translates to CASSLGSGDLAQHF.

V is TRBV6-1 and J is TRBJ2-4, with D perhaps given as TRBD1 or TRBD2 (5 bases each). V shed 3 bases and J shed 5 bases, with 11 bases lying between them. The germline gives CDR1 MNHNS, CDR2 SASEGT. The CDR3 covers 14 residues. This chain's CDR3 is CASSEGVGQNIQYF. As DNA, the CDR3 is TGTGCCAGCAGTGAGGGGGTAGGGCAAAACATTCAGTACTTC.